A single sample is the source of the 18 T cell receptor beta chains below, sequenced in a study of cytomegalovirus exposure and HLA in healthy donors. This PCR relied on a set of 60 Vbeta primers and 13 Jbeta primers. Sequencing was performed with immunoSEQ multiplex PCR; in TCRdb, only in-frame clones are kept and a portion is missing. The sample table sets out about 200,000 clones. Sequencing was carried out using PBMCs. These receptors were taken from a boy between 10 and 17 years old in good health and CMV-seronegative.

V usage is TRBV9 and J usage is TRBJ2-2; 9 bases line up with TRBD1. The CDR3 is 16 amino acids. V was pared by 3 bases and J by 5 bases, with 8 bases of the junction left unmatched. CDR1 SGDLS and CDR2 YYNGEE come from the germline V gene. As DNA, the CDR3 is TGTGCCAGCAGCGCGCACCGGGACAGGGATACCGGGGAGCTGTTTTTT. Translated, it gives CASSAHRDRDTGELFF.

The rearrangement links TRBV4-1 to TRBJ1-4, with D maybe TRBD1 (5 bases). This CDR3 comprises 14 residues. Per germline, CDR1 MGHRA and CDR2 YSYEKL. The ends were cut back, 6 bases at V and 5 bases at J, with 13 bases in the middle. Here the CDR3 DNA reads TGCGCCAGCAGGGCAGCGGGGCGGAATGAAAAACTGTTTTTT. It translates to CASRAAGRNEKLFF.

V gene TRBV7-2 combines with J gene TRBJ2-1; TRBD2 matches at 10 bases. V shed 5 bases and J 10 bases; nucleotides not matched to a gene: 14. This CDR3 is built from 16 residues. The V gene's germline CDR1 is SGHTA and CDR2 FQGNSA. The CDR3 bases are TGTGCCAGCAGCCCAGAGGGGGTGGCTAGCGGGGGAGAGCAGTTCTTC. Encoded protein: CASSPEGVASGGEQFF.

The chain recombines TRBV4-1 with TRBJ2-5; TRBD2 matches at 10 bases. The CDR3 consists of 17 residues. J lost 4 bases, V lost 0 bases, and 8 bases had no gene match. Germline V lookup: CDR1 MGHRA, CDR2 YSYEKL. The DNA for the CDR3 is TGCGCCAGCAGCCAAGATGCCAGCGGGGGGGCGAGAGAGACCCAGTACTTC. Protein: CASSQDASGGARETQYF.

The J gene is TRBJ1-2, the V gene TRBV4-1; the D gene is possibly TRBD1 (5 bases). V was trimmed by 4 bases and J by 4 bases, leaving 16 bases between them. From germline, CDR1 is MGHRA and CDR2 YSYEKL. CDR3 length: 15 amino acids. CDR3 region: CASSPWEEQVYGYTF. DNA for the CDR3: TGCGCCAGCAGCCCATGGGAGGAACAGGTCTATGGCTACACCTTC.

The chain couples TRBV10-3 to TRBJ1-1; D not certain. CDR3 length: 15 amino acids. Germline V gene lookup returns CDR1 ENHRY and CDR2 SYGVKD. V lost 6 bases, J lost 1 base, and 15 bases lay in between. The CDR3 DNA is TGTGCCATCAGCGACCCGACACATGGGAACACTGAAGCTTTCTTT. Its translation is CAISDPTHGNTEAFF.

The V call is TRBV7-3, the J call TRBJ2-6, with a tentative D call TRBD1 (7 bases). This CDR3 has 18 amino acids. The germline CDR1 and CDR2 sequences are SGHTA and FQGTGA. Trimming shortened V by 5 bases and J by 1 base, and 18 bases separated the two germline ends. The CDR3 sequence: CASSPGRRGRSGANVLTF. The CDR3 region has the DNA TGTGCCAGCAGCCCCGGGCGGAGGGGGCGTTCTGGGGCCAACGTCCTGACTTTC.

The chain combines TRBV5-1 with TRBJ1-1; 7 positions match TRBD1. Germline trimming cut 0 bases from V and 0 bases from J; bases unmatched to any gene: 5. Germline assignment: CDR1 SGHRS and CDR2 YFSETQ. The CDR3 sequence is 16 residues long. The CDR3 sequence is CASSLGPGTVNTEAFF. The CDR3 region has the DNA TGCGCCAGCAGCTTGGGACCGGGGACAGTGAACACTGAAGCTTTCTTT.

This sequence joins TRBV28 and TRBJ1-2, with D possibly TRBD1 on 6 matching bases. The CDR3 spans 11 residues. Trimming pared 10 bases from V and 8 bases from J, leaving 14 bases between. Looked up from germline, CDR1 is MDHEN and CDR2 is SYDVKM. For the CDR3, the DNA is TGTGCCATCGCAGGGGCTGGAGGCTACACCTTC. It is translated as CAIAGAGGYTF.

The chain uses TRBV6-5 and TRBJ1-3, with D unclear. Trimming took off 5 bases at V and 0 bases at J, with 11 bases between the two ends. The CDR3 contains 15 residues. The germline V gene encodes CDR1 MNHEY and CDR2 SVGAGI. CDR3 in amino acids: CASSRGEFSGNTIYF. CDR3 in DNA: TGTGCCAGCAGTCGTGGGGAGTTCTCTGGAAACACCATATATTTT.

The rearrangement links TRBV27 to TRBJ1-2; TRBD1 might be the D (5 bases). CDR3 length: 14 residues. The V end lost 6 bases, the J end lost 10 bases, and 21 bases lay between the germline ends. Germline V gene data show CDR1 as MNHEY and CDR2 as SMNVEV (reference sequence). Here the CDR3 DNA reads TGTGCCAGCAGGCCTGTGGGGCAGCCAAGGGACTACACCTTC. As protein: CASRPVGQPRDYTF.

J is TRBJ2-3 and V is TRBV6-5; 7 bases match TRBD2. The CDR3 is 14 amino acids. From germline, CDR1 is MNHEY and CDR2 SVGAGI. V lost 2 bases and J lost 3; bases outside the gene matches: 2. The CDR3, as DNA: TGTGCCAGCAGTTACCGGGAGGCTACAGATACGCAGTATTTT. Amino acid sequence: CASSYREATDTQYF.

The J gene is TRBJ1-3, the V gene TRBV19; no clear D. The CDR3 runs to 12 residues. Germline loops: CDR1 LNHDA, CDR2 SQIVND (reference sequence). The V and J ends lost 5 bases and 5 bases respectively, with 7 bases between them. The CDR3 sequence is CASSAYRNTIYF. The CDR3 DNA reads TGTGCCAGTAGTGCCTACCGAAACACCATATATTTT.

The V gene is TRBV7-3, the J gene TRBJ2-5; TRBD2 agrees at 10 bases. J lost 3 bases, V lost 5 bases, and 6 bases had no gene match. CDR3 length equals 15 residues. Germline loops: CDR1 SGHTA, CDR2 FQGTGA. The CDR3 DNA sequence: TGTGCCAGCAGCGTTTCAGGACTAGCGGAAGAGACCCAGTACTTC. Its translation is CASSVSGLAEETQYF.

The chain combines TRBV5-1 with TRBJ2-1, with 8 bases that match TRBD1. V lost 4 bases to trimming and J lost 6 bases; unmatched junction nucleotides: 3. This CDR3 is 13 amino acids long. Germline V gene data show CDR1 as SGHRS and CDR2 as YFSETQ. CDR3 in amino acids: CASSVTGVNEQFF. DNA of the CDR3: TGCGCCAGCAGCGTGACAGGGGTCAATGAGCAGTTCTTC.

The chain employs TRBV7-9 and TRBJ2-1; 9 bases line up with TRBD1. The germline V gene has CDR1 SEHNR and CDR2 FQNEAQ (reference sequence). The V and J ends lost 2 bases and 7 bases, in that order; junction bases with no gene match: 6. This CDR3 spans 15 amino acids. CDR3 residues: CASSLSGTGRNEQFF. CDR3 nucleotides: TGTGCCAGCAGCTTATCGGGGACAGGGCGAAATGAGCAGTTCTTC.

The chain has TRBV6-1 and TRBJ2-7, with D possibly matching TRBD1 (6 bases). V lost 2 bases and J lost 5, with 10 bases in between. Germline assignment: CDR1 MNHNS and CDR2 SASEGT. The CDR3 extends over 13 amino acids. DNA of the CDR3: TGTGCCAGCAGTGAATCTGGGGGCAACGAGCAGTACTTC. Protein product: CASSESGGNEQYF.

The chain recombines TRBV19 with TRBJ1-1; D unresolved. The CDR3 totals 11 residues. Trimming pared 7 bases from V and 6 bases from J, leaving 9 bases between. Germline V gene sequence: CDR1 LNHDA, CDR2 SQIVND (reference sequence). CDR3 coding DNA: TGTGCCAGTATCGGCGGCGCTGAAGCTTTCTTT. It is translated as CASIGGAEAFF.